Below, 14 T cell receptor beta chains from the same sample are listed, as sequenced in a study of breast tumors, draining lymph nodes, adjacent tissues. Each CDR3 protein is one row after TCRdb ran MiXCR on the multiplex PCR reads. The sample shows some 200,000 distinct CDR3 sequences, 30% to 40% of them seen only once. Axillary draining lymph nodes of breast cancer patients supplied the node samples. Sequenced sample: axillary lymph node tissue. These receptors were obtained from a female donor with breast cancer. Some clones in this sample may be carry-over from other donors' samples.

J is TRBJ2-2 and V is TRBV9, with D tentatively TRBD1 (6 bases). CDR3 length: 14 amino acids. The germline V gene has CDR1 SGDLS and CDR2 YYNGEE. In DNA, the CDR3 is TGTGCTAGGGACCCCCGACAGGACACCGGGGAGCTGTTTTTT. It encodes CARDPRQDTGELFF.

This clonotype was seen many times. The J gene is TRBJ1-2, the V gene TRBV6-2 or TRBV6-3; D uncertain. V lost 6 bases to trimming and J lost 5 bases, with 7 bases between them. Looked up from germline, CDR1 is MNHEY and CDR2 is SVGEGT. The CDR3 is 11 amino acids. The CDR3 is CASSNGYGYTF. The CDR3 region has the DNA TGTGCCAGCAGCAACGGGTATGGCTACACCTTC.

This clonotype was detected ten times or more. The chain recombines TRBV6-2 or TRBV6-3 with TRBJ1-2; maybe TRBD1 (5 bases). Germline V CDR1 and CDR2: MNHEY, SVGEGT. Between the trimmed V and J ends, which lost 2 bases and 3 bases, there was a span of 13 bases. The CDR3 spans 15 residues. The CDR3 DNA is TGTGCCAGCAGTTACAACACAGGAAGGCACTATGGCTACACCTTC. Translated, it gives CASSYNTGRHYGYTF.

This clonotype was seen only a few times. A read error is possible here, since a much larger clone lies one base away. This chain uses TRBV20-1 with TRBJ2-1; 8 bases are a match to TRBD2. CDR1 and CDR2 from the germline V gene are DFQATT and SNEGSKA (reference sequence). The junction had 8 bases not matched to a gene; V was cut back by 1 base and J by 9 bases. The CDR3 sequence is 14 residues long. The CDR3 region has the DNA TGCAGTGCTAGAGCGGGGACTAGTGATGCTGAGCAGTTCTTC. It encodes CSARAGTSDAEQFF.

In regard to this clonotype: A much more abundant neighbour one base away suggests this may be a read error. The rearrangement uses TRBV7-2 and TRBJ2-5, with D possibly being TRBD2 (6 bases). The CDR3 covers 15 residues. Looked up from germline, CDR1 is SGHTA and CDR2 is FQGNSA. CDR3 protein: CASSLGFGSPGTQHF. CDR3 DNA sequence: TGTGCCAGCAGCTTAGGGTTCGGGAGCCCGGGGACCCAGCACTTC.

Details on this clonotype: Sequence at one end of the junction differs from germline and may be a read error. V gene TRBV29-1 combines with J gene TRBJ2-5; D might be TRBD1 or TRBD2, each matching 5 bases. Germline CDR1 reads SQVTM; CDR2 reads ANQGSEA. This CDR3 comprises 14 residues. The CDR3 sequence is CSVEDRRGDGAQVF. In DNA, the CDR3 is TGCAGCGTTGAAGATCGAAGAGGGGACGGGGCCCAGGTCTTC.

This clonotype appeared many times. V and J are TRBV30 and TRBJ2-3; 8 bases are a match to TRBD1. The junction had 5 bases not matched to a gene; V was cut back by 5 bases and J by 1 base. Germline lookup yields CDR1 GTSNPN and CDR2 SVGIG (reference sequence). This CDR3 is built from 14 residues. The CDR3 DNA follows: TGTGCCTGGGGACAGGGAGGTCGCACAGATACGCAGTATTTT. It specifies CAWGQGGRTDTQYF.

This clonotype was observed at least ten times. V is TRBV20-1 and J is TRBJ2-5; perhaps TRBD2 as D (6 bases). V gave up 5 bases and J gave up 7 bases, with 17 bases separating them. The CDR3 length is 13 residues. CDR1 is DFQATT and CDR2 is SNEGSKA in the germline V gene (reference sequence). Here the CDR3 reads CSAGREPAGTQYF. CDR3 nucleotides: TGCAGTGCTGGACGGGAGCCTGCAGGGACCCAGTACTTC.

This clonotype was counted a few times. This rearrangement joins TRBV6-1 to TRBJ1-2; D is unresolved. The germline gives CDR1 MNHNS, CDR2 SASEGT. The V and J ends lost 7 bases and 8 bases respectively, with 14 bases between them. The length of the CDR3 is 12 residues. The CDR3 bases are TGTGCCAGCATAGACGGACCTCGGGGCTACACCTTC. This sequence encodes CASIDGPRGYTF.

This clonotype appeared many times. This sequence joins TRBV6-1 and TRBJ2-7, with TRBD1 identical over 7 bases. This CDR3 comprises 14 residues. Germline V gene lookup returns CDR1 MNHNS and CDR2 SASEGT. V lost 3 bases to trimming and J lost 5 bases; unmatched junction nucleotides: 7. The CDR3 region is CASSDRGQSNEQYF. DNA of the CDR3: TGTGCCAGCAGTGATAGGGGACAGAGCAACGAGCAGTACTTC.

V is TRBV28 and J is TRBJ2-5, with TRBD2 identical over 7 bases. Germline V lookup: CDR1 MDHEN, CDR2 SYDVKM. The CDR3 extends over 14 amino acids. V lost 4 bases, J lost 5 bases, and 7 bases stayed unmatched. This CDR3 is CASSSGGSAETQYF. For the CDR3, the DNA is TGTGCCAGCAGTTCCGGGGGGTCAGCGGAGACCCAGTACTTC.

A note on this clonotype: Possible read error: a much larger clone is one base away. This CDR3 is CASSRGFGEQYF. Written as DNA, the CDR3 is TGTGCCAGCAGTCGTGGGTTTGGCGAGCAGTACTTC. The V and J genes are TRBV6-6 and TRBJ2-7; D is ambiguous. The CDR3 is 12 amino acids. Trimming removed 5 bases at V and 6 bases at J, with 11 bases between. Germline lookup yields CDR1 MNHNY and CDR2 SVGAGI (reference sequence).

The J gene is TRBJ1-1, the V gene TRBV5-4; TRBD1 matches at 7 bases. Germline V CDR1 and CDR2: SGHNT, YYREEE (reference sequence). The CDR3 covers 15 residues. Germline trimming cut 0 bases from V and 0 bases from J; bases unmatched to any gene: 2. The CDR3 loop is CASSLDRGMNTEAFF. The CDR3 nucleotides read TGTGCCAGCAGCTTGGACAGGGGAATGAACACTGAAGCTTTCTTT. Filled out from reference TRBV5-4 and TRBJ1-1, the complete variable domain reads ETGVTQSPTHLIKTRGQQVTLRCSSQSGHNTVSWYQQALGQGPQFIFQYYREEENGRGNFPPRFSGLQFPNYSSELNVNALELDDSALYLCASSLDRGMNTEAFFGQGTRLTVV.

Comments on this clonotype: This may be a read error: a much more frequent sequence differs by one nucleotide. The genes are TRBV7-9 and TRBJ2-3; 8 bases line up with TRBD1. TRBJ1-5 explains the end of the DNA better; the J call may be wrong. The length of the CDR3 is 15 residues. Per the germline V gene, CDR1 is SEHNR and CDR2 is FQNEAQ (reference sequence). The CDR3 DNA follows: TGTGCCAGCAGCTTCGGGGACAGGAGCACAGATACGCAGCATTTT. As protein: CASSFGDRSTDTQHF.